A selection of T cell receptor beta chains follows, all from one sample in a study of cytomegalovirus exposure and HLA in healthy donors. TCRdb keeps only in-frame clones here, not all; method: immunoSEQ multiplex PCR. The sample lists 150,000 to 200,000 clones, 85% to 90% occurring once. Sequences were obtained from PBMCs. The receptors were sampled from a woman between 18 and 29 years old in good health and CMV-seropositive. Each CDR3 is given with its conserved first and last residue. The order of the fields is V gene, J gene, D gene, clone size, CDR3 protein, CDR3 DNA. The D gene is left open where the match is weak. Only some rows state a clone size, as once, few, many or a class for expanded clones.

v_gene: TRBV6-5; j_gene: TRBJ2-7; d_gene: TRBD2; abundance: .; CDR3aa: CASRSGDSYEQYF; CDR3nt: TGTGCCAGCAGGAGCGGGGACTCCTACGAGCAGTACTTC
v_gene: TRBV5-1; j_gene: TRBJ1-2; d_gene: .; abundance: .; CDR3aa: CASSLGAGPGYGYTF; CDR3nt: TGCGCCAGCAGCTTGGGGGCAGGGCCTGGGTATGGCTACACCTTC
v_gene: TRBV29-1; j_gene: TRBJ2-7; d_gene: TRBD2; abundance: .; CDR3aa: CSVDRLAGGSYEQYF; CDR3nt: TGCAGCGTGGATCGACTAGCGGGTGGCTCCTACGAGCAGTACTTC
v_gene: TRBV29-1; j_gene: TRBJ2-1; d_gene: .; abundance: once; CDR3aa: CSSVLTYNEQFF; CDR3nt: TGCAGCTCAGTTCTTACCTACAATGAGCAGTTCTTC
v_gene: TRBV5-1; j_gene: TRBJ1-3; d_gene: .; abundance: .; CDR3aa: CASSLGVSGNTIYF; CDR3nt: TGCGCCAGCAGCTTAGGGGTCTCTGGAAACACCATATATTTT
v_gene: TRBV7-3; j_gene: TRBJ2-2; d_gene: .; abundance: .; CDR3aa: CASSFDFTGELFF; CDR3nt: TGTGCCAGCAGCTTTGACTTCACCGGGGAGCTGTTTTTT
v_gene: TRBV6-5; j_gene: TRBJ2-7; d_gene: TRBD2; abundance: .; CDR3aa: CASSPPPAGVYEQYF; CDR3nt: TGTGCCAGCAGTCCCCCCCCAGCGGGGGTCTACGAGCAGTACTTC
v_gene: TRBV18; j_gene: TRBJ2-7; d_gene: .; abundance: .; CDR3aa: CASSPNRDSITYEQYF; CDR3nt: TGTGCCAGCTCCCCTAACCGGGACTCAATCACCTACGAGCAGTACTTC
v_gene: TRBV4-1; j_gene: TRBJ2-7; d_gene: .; abundance: few; CDR3aa: CASSQIGLYEQYF; CDR3nt: TGCGCCAGCAGCCAAATTGGGCTTTACGAGCAGTACTTC
v_gene: TRBV7-2; j_gene: TRBJ2-2; d_gene: .; abundance: .; CDR3aa: CASSLGTPPGELFF; CDR3nt: TGTGCCAGCAGCTTAGGGACACCGCCCGGGGAGCTGTTTTTT
v_gene: TRBV7-9; j_gene: TRBJ1-2; d_gene: .; abundance: .; CDR3aa: CASSFGIEYGYTF; CDR3nt: TGTGCCAGCAGCTTCGGGATCGAATATGGCTACACCTTC
v_gene: TRBV11-3; j_gene: TRBJ2-1; d_gene: TRBD2; abundance: .; CDR3aa: CASSLDASGNEQFF; CDR3nt: TGTGCCAGCAGCTTAGATGCTAGCGGGAATGAGCAGTTCTTC
v_gene: TRBV7-2; j_gene: TRBJ2-7; d_gene: .; abundance: .; CDR3aa: CASSLVGVYEQYF; CDR3nt: TGTGCCAGCAGCTTAGTAGGGGTCTACGAGCAGTACTTC
v_gene: TRBV7-3; j_gene: TRBJ1-5; d_gene: .; abundance: once; CDR3aa: CASSETGDQPQHF; CDR3nt: TGTGCCAGCAGCGAGACGGGGGATCAGCCCCAGCATTTT
v_gene: TRBV6-5; j_gene: TRBJ2-5; d_gene: TRBD1; abundance: .; CDR3aa: CASSYLGGEETQYF; CDR3nt: TGTGCCAGCAGTTACCTAGGGGGCGAGGAGACCCAGTACTTC
v_gene: TRBV5-1; j_gene: TRBJ2-1; d_gene: TRBD2; abundance: .; CDR3aa: CASSRGLDSYNEQFF; CDR3nt: TGCGCCAGCAGCCGAGGACTAGATAGCTACAATGAGCAGTTCTTC
v_gene: TRBV6-5; j_gene: TRBJ1-5; d_gene: TRBD1; abundance: .; CDR3aa: CASSYSITGGNQPQHF; CDR3nt: TGTGCCAGCAGTTACTCGATTACAGGGGGCAATCAGCCCCAGCATTTT
v_gene: TRBV15; j_gene: TRBJ2-2; d_gene: .; abundance: .; CDR3aa: CATEERAANTGELFF; CDR3nt: TGTGCCACCGAGGAGCGCGCGGCGAACACCGGGGAGCTGTTTTTT
v_gene: TRBV9; j_gene: TRBJ2-1; d_gene: .; abundance: .; CDR3aa: CASSVEGNSYNEQFF; CDR3nt: TGTGCCAGCAGCGTTGAGGGCAACTCCTACAATGAGCAGTTCTTC
v_gene: TRBV23-1; j_gene: TRBJ1-5; d_gene: .; abundance: .; CDR3aa: CASTRRWGESLGASGSNQPQHF; CDR3nt: TGCGCCAGCACTAGGAGGTGGGGCGAGTCGTTGGGGGCATCAGGTAGCAATCAGCCCCAGCATTTT
v_gene: TRBV9; j_gene: TRBJ1-5; d_gene: TRBD1; abundance: .; CDR3aa: CASSGGQGFNQPQHF; CDR3nt: TGTGCCAGCAGCGGTGGACAGGGGTTCAATCAGCCCCAGCATTTT
v_gene: TRBV11-3; j_gene: TRBJ2-7; d_gene: .; abundance: .; CDR3aa: CASSLQGSHEQYF; CDR3nt: TGTGCCAGCAGCTTGCAGGGGAGCCACGAGCAGTACTTC
v_gene: TRBV10-3; j_gene: TRBJ1-1; d_gene: .; abundance: .; CDR3aa: CAIQGWVNTEAFF; CDR3nt: TGTGCCATCCAGGGGTGGGTGAACACTGAAGCTTTCTTT
v_gene: TRBV4-1; j_gene: TRBJ2-3; d_gene: TRBD2; abundance: large; CDR3aa: CASSQPGTSPFVEQYF; CDR3nt: TGCGCCAGCAGCCAACCCGGGACTAGCCCCTTTGTGGAGCAGTATTTT
v_gene: TRBV27; j_gene: TRBJ1-5; d_gene: TRBD1; abundance: once; CDR3aa: CASSNRQGPIPMPQHF; CDR3nt: TGTGCCAGCAGTAACCGACAGGGGCCGATACCGATGCCCCAGCATTTT
v_gene: TRBV19; j_gene: TRBJ1-2; d_gene: TRBD1; abundance: few; CDR3aa: CATYGQAPYGYTF; CDR3nt: TGTGCCACCTACGGACAGGCTCCATATGGCTACACCTTC
v_gene: TRBV7-3; j_gene: TRBJ2-3; d_gene: .; abundance: .; CDR3aa: CASSLVGGTDTQYF; CDR3nt: TGTGCCAGCAGCTTAGTAGGGGGCACAGATACGCAGTATTTT
v_gene: TRBV5-6; j_gene: TRBJ2-5; d_gene: .; abundance: .; CDR3aa: CASSQVGVQETQYF; CDR3nt: TGTGCCAGCAGCCAAGTCGGTGTCCAAGAGACCCAGTACTTC
v_gene: TRBV7-9; j_gene: TRBJ2-5; d_gene: TRBD1; abundance: .; CDR3aa: CASSTDRDRTRETQYF; CDR3nt: TGTGCCAGCAGCACAGACCGGGACAGGACAAGAGAGACCCAGTACTTC
v_gene: TRBV28; j_gene: TRBJ1-1; d_gene: .; abundance: .; CDR3aa: CASGPGDMNTEAFF; CDR3nt: TGTGCCAGCGGCCCGGGAGACATGAACACTGAAGCTTTCTTT
v_gene: TRBV5-1; j_gene: TRBJ2-2; d_gene: TRBD2; abundance: .; CDR3aa: CASSLAPSGITGELFF; CDR3nt: TGCGCCAGCAGCTTGGCCCCTAGCGGTATAACCGGGGAGCTGTTTTTT
v_gene: TRBV28; j_gene: TRBJ1-2; d_gene: TRBD1; abundance: .; CDR3aa: CASSFHRTGDYGYTF; CDR3nt: TGTGCCAGCAGTTTCCACCGGACAGGGGACTATGGCTACACCTTC
v_gene: TRBV25-1; j_gene: TRBJ1-2; d_gene: TRBD1; abundance: .; CDR3aa: CATRDRGRDGYTF; CDR3nt: TGTGCCACCCGGGACAGGGGAAGAGATGGCTACACCTTC
v_gene: TRBV5-1; j_gene: TRBJ2-5; d_gene: .; abundance: .; CDR3aa: CASSSWTAQETQYF; CDR3nt: TGCGCCAGCAGCTCCTGGACAGCCCAAGAGACCCAGTACTTC
v_gene: TRBV7-7; j_gene: TRBJ2-7; d_gene: TRBD2; abundance: .; CDR3aa: CASSFASGYEQYF; CDR3nt: TGTGCTAGCAGCTTCGCTAGCGGCTACGAGCAGTACTTC
v_gene: TRBV27; j_gene: TRBJ2-5; d_gene: .; abundance: .; CDR3aa: CASSIKLRETQYF; CDR3nt: TGTGCCAGCAGTATAAAGCTGAGGGAGACCCAGTACTTC
v_gene: TRBV11-2; j_gene: TRBJ2-7; d_gene: .; abundance: .; CDR3aa: CASSLNGLLYEQYF; CDR3nt: TGTGCCAGCAGCTTAAACGGACTCCTATACGAGCAGTACTTC
v_gene: TRBV30; j_gene: TRBJ1-1; d_gene: .; abundance: .; CDR3aa: CAWGKDFMNTEAFF; CDR3nt: TGTGCCTGGGGGAAGGACTTCATGAACACTGAAGCTTTCTTT
v_gene: TRBV25-1; j_gene: TRBJ2-5; d_gene: TRBD1; abundance: .; CDR3aa: CASSDRDSFQETQYF; CDR3nt: TGTGCCAGCAGTGACCGGGACAGTTTCCAAGAGACCCAGTACTTC
v_gene: TRBV7-7; j_gene: TRBJ2-1; d_gene: .; abundance: .; CDR3aa: CASSPLAGTPNEQFF; CDR3nt: TGTGCTAGCAGCCCACTAGCCGGCACTCCCAATGAGCAGTTCTTC
v_gene: TRBV7-2; j_gene: TRBJ1-1; d_gene: .; abundance: once; CDR3aa: CASSPQIMNTEAFF; CDR3nt: TGTGCCAGCAGCCCGCAGATCATGAACACTGAAGCTTTCTTT
v_gene: TRBV4-1; j_gene: TRBJ2-5; d_gene: TRBD1; abundance: .; CDR3aa: CASSHGQGARYGETQYF; CDR3nt: TGCGCCAGCAGCCACGGACAGGGGGCGCGATATGGAGAGACCCAGTACTTC
v_gene: TRBV27; j_gene: TRBJ2-7; d_gene: TRBD2; abundance: .; CDR3aa: CASSLREGAYEQYF; CDR3nt: TGTGCCAGCAGTCTCCGGGAGGGGGCCTACGAGCAGTACTTC
v_gene: TRBV28; j_gene: TRBJ1-2; d_gene: TRBD1; abundance: .; CDR3aa: CASSPGQVARGYTF; CDR3nt: TGTGCCAGCAGTCCCGGACAGGTGGCGAGGGGCTACACCTTC
v_gene: TRBV10-3; j_gene: TRBJ2-7; d_gene: TRBD2; abundance: once; CDR3aa: CAIARREAPYEQYF; CDR3nt: TGTGCCATCGCTAGACGGGAGGCCCCCTACGAGCAGTACTTC
v_gene: TRBV7-2; j_gene: TRBJ2-2; d_gene: .; abundance: .; CDR3aa: CASSPGAGELFF; CDR3nt: TGTGCCAGCAGCCCCGGGGCCGGGGAGCTGTTTTTT
v_gene: TRBV5-6; j_gene: TRBJ2-5; d_gene: .; abundance: .; CDR3aa: CASSLGISSGETQYF; CDR3nt: TGTGCCAGCAGCCTCGGGATTTCCTCAGGCGAGACCCAGTACTTC
v_gene: TRBV30; j_gene: TRBJ1-1; d_gene: .; abundance: .; CDR3aa: CAWSVSLNTEAFF; CDR3nt: TGTGCCTGGAGTGTTTCATTGAACACTGAAGCTTTCTTT
v_gene: TRBV7-2; j_gene: TRBJ2-3; d_gene: .; abundance: .; CDR3aa: CASSLGGQSTDTQYF; CDR3nt: TGTGCCAGCAGCTTAGGGGGCCAGAGCACAGATACGCAGTATTTT
v_gene: TRBV18; j_gene: TRBJ2-7; d_gene: .; abundance: .; CDR3aa: CASSPPGPFSYEQYF; CDR3nt: TGTGCCAGCTCACCACCGGGGCCATTCTCCTACGAGCAGTACTTC
v_gene: TRBV7-2; j_gene: TRBJ2-5; d_gene: TRBD2; abundance: .; CDR3aa: CASSRTSGVETQYF; CDR3nt: TGTGCCAGCAGCAGGACTAGCGGCGTAGAGACCCAGTACTTC
v_gene: TRBV7-3; j_gene: TRBJ2-3; d_gene: TRBD2; abundance: .; CDR3aa: CASSLGLARGTDTQYF; CDR3nt: TGTGCCAGCAGCTTAGGACTAGCGAGAGGCACAGATACGCAGTATTTT
v_gene: TRBV6-1; j_gene: TRBJ2-7; d_gene: .; abundance: once; CDR3aa: CASSRDTSSSYEQYF; CDR3nt: TGTGCCAGCAGTAGGGACACCTCAAGCTCCTACGAGCAGTACTTC
v_gene: TRBV19; j_gene: TRBJ1-1; d_gene: .; abundance: .; CDR3aa: CASSIFPSSVPPEAFF; CDR3nt: TGTGCCAGTAGTATCTTCCCCTCTAGCGTTCCCCCTGAAGCTTTCTTT
v_gene: TRBV5-4; j_gene: TRBJ2-5; d_gene: .; abundance: .; CDR3aa: CASSPEASYQETQYF; CDR3nt: TGTGCCAGCAGCCCGGAGGCGTCGTACCAAGAGACCCAGTACTTC
v_gene: TRBV14; j_gene: TRBJ2-7; d_gene: .; abundance: .; CDR3aa: CASSLGGAGRSYEQYF; CDR3nt: TGTGCCAGCAGCCTCGGTGGGGCGGGACGCTCCTACGAGCAGTACTTC
v_gene: TRBV5-1; j_gene: TRBJ2-3; d_gene: TRBD1; abundance: .; CDR3aa: CASSRDRGTDTQYF; CDR3nt: TGCGCCAGCAGCCGAGACAGGGGTACAGATACGCAGTATTTT
v_gene: TRBV27; j_gene: TRBJ2-2; d_gene: .; abundance: .; CDR3aa: CASSLERANTGELFF; CDR3nt: TGTGCCAGCAGTTTGGAGCGGGCGAACACCGGGGAGCTGTTTTTT
v_gene: TRBV5-1; j_gene: TRBJ2-3; d_gene: TRBD1; abundance: .; CDR3aa: CASCNRGPTDTQYF; CDR3nt: TGCGCCAGCTGCAACAGGGGTCCCACAGATACGCAGTATTTT